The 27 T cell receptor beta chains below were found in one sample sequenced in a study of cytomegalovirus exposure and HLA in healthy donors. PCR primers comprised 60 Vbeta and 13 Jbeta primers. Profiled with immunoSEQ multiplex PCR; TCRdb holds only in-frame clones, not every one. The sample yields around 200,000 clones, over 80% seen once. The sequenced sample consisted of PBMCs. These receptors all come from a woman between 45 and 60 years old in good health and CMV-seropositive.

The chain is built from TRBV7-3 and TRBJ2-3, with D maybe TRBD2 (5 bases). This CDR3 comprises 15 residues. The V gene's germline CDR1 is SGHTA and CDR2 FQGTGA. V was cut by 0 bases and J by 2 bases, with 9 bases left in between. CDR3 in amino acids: CASSLTGGYTDTQYF. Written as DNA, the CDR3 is TGTGCCAGCAGCTTAACAGGCGGGTACACAGATACGCAGTATTTT. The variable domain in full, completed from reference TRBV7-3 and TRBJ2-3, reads GAGVSQTPSNKVTEKGKYVELRCDPISGHTALYWYRQSLGQGPEFLIYFQGTGAADDSGLPNDRFFAVRPEGSVSTLKIQRTERGDSAVYLCASSLTGGYTDTQYFGPGTRLTVL.

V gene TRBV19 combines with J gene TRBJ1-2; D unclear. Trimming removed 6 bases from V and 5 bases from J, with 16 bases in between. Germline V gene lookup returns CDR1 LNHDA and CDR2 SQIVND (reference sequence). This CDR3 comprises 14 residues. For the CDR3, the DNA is TGTGCCAGTAGCTGGGCAGGCGCTATGTATGGCTACACCTTC. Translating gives CASSWAGAMYGYTF. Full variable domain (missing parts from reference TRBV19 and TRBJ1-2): DGGITQSPKYLFRKEGQNVTLSCEQNLNHDAMYWYRQDPGQGLRLIYYSQIVNDFQKGDIAEGYSVSREKKESFPLTVTSAQKNPTAFYLCASSWAGAMYGYTFGSGTRLTVV.

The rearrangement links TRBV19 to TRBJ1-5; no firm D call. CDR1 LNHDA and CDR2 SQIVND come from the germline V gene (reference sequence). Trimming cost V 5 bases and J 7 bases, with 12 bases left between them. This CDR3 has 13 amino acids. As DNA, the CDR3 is TGTGCCAGTAGTCCCGGACTTGGGCAGCCCCAGCATTTT. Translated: CASSPGLGQPQHF.

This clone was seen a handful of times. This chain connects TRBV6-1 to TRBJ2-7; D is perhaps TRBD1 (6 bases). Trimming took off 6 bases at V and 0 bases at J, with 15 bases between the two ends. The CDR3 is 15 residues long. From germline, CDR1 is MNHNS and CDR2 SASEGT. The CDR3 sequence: CASRSQGIPSYEQYF. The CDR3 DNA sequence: TGTGCCAGCAGATCACAGGGAATCCCCTCCTACGAGCAGTACTTC.

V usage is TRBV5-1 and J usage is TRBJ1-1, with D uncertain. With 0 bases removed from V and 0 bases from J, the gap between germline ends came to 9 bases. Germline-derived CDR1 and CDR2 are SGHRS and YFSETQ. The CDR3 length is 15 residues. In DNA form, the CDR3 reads TGCGCCAGCAGCTTGGATGGCGGAGTGAACACTGAAGCTTTCTTT. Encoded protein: CASSLDGGVNTEAFF.

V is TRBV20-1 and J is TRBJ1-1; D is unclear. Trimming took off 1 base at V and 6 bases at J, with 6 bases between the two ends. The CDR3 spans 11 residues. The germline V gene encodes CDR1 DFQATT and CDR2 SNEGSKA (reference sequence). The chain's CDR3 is CSARVGAEAFF. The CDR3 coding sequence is TGCAGTGCTAGAGTCGGGGCTGAAGCTTTCTTT.

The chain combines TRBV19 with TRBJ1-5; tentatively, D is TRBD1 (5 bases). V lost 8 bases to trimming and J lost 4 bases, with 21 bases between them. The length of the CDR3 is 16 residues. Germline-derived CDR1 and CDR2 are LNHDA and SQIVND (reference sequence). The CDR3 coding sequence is TGTGCCAGTTCCCAGGGATCTGGTCGCTCTAATCAGCCCCAGCATTTT. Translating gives CASSQGSGRSNQPQHF. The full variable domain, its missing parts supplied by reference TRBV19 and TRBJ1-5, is DGGITQSPKYLFRKEGQNVTLSCEQNLNHDAMYWYRQDPGQGLRLIYYSQIVNDFQKGDIAEGYSVSREKKESFPLTVTSAQKNPTAFYLCASSQGSGRSNQPQHFGDGTRLSIL.

CDR3 DNA: TGTGCCAGCAGTTTATATCGCCAGAGGGGGCCAAAGGAAAAACTGTTTTTT. This gives the protein CASSLYRQRGPKEKLFF. The genes are TRBV27 and TRBJ1-4; TRBD1 agrees at 7 bases. The length of the CDR3 is 17 residues. Germline V gives CDR1 MNHEY, CDR2 SMNVEV (reference sequence). Unmatched junction bases numbered 13, after V lost 1 base and J lost 8 bases.

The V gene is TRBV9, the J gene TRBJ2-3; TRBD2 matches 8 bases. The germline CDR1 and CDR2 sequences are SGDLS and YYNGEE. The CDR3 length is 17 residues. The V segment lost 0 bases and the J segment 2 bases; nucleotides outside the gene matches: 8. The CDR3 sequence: CASSVVSAGVSTDTQYF. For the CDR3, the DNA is TGTGCCAGCAGCGTAGTGTCAGCGGGGGTCTCCACAGATACGCAGTATTTT.

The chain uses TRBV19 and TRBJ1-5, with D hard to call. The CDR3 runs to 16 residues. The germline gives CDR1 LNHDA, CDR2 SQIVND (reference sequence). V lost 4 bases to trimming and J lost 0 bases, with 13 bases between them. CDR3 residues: CASSNPFRNSNQPQHF. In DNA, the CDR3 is TGTGCCAGTAGTAATCCGTTTAGAAATAGCAATCAGCCCCAGCATTTT. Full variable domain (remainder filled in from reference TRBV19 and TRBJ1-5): DGGITQSPKYLFRKEGQNVTLSCEQNLNHDAMYWYRQDPGQGLRLIYYSQIVNDFQKGDIAEGYSVSREKKESFPLTVTSAQKNPTAFYLCASSNPFRNSNQPQHFGDGTRLSIL.

The CDR3 protein is CATRRTDRGAPLHF. CDR3 coding DNA: TGTGCCACCAGGAGAACGGACAGGGGGGCACCCCTCCACTTT. V is TRBV15 and J is TRBJ1-6; 10 nucleotides align to TRBD1. The J segment lost 11 bases and the V segment lost 6 bases, leaving 7 bases of the junction unmatched. The V gene's germline CDR1 is LNHNV and CDR2 YYDKDF (reference sequence). This CDR3 region has 14 residues.

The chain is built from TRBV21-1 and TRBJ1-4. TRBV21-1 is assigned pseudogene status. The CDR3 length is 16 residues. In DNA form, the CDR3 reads TGTGCCAGCAGCAAAGCGCTGGGGGGTTTTGTTGAAAAACTGTTTTTT. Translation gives CASSKALGGFVEKLFF.

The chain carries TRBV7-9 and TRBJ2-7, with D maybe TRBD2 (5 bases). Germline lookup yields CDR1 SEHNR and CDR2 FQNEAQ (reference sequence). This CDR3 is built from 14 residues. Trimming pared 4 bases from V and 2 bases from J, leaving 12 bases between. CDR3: CASSSRDFPYEQYF. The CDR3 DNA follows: TGTGCCAGCAGCTCCCGGGATTTTCCCTACGAGCAGTACTTC.

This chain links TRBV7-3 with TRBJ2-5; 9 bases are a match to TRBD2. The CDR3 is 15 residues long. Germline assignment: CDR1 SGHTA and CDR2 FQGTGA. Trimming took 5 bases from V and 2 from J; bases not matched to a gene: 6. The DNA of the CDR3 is TGTGCCAGCAGCCCCAGCGGGGGGTCTCAAGAGACCCAGTACTTC. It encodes CASSPSGGSQETQYF.

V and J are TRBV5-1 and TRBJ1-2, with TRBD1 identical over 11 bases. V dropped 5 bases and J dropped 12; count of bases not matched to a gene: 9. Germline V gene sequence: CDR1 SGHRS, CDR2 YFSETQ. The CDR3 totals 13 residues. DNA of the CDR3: TGCGCCAGCAGTACCGGGACAGGGGGGACTAACACCTTC. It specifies CASSTGTGGTNTF.

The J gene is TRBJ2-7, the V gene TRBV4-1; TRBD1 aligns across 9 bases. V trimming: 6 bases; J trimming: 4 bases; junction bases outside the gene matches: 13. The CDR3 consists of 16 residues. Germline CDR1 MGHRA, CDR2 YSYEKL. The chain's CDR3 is CASRPLTGGAGYEQYF. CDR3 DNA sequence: TGCGCCAGCAGACCACTTACAGGGGGCGCGGGGTACGAGCAGTACTTC.

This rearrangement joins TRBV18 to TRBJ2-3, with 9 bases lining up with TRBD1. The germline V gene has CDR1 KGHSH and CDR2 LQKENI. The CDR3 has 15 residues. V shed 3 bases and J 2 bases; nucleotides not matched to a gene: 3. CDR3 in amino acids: CASSPRTGATDTQYF. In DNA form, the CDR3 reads TGTGCCAGCTCACCGCGGACAGGGGCCACAGATACGCAGTATTTT.

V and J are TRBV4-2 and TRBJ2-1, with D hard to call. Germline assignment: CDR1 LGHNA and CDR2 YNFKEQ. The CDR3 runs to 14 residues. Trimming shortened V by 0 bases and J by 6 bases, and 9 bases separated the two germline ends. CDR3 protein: CASSQDWRINEQFF. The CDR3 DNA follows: TGTGCCAGCAGCCAAGATTGGCGGATCAATGAGCAGTTCTTC.

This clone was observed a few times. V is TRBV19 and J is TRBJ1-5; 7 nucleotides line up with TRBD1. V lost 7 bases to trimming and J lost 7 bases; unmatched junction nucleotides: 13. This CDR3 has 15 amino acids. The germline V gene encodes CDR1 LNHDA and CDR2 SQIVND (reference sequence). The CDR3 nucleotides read TGTGCCAGTACCTCATTGACAGGGTTCTTCCAGCCCCAGCATTTT. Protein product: CASTSLTGFFQPQHF.

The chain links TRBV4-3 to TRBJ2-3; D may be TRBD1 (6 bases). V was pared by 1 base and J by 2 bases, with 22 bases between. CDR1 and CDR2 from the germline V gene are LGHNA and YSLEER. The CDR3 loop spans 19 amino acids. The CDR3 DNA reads TGCGCCAGCAGCCAAGGCCCCCGGGACAAATACTTCCCCACAGATACGCAGTATTTT. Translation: CASSQGPRDKYFPTDTQYF.

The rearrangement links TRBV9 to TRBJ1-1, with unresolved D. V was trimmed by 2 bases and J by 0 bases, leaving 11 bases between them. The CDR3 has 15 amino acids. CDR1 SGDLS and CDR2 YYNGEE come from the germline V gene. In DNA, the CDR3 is TGTGCCAGCAGCGTTGTTAACAGCTTGAACACTGAAGCTTTCTTT. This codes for CASSVVNSLNTEAFF. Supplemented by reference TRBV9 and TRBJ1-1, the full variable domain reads DSGVTQTPKHLITATGQRVTLRCSPRSGDLSVYWYQQSLDQGLQFLIQYYNGEERAKGNILERFSAQQFPDLHSELNLSSLELGDSALYFCASSVVNSLNTEAFFGQGTRLTVV.

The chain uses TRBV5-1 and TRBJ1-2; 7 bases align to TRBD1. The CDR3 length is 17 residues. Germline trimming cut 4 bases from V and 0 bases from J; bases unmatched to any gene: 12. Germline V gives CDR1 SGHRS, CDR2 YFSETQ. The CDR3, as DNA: TGCGCCAGCAGCCATGAGGCGGGACAGCGATCTAACTATGGCTACACCTTC. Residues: CASSHEAGQRSNYGYTF.

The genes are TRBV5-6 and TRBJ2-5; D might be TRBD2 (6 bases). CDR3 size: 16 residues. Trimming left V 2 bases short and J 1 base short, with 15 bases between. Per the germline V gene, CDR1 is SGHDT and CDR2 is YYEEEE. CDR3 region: CASSLLDGGVQETQYF. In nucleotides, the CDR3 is TGTGCCAGCAGCTTATTGGACGGGGGAGTCCAAGAGACCCAGTACTTC.

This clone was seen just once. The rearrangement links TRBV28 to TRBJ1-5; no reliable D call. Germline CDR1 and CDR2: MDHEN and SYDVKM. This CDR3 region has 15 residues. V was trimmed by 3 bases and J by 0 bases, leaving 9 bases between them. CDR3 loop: CASSLIGNSNQPQHF. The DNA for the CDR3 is TGTGCCAGCAGTTTGATCGGGAATAGCAATCAGCCCCAGCATTTT.

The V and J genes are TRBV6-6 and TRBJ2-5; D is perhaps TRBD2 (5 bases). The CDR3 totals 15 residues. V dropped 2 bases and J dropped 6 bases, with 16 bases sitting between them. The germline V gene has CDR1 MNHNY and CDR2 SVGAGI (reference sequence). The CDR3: CASSYVASRSKTQYF. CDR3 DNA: TGTGCCAGCAGTTACGTAGCGAGCAGGTCTAAGACCCAGTACTTC.

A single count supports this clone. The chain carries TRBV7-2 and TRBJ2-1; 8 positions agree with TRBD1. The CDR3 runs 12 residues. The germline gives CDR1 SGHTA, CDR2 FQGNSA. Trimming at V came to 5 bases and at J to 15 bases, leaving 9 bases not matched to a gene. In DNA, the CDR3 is TGTGCCAGCAGCCTGGACAGGGTTGGGTCGTTCTTC. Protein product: CASSLDRVGSFF.

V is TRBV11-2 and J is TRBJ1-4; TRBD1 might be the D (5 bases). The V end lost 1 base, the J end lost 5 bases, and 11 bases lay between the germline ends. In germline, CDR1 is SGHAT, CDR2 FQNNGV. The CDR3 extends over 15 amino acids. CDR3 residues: CASSLGAGQNEKLFF. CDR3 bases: TGTGCCAGCAGCTTAGGTGCAGGGCAGAATGAAAAACTGTTTTTT.